This TCR beta chain was captured by sequencing in a study of OX40 agonist ivuxolimab in advanced cancers. About the study as a whole: Ivuxolimab was an agonistic, fully human IgG2 monoclonal antibody directed against OX40 (CD134), a costimulatory receptor. Intravenous ivuxolimab was administered to patients every 2 weeks at six dose levels: 0.01, 0.1, 0.3, 1.5, 3 and 10 mg/kg. Of the roughly 51 patients in dose escalation, some 20 had hepatocellular carcinoma, roughly 15 had melanoma, 9 had renal cell carcinoma and 9 had head and neck cancer. The dose-escalation cohort was about 87% male with a mean age of approximately 60 years, ranging from roughly 23 to 80. Prior anti-PD-1, anti-PD-L1 or anti-CTLA-4 therapy was permitted, and checkpoint inhibitors had been received by 40% to 50% of dose-escalation patients. Partial responses occurred in three dose-escalation patients, of whom one had hepatocellular carcinoma and two had cutaneous melanoma. Peripheral TCRbeta sequencing aimed to test whether ivuxolimab altered TCR sequence diversity and caused clonal T-cell expansion. The paper describes the monotherapy dose-escalation part (N of about 55 patients) of the phase I trial of ivuxolimab. Results the study describes overall, beyond this receptor: Low levels of normalized T-cell clonal expansion were also seen in some patients who did not respond. At doses of 0.1 to 3.0 mg/kg, clonal expansion of both CD4+ and CD8+ blood T cells was observed from baseline to week 6. The antigen specificity of the clonally expanded peripheral T cells was not determined. In the 0.1-3.0 mg/kg groups, partial responders had among the lowest normalized peripheral clonal expansion, particularly in CD8+ T cells. After ivuxolimab, more expanded clones were found on average in CD8+ T cells than in CD4+ T cells.

For sequencing of the TCRbeta CDR3 region, genomic DNA was extracted from the sorted cells. The immunoSEQ Assay was used to sequence the TCRbeta CDR3 regions. Held by TCRdb, this immuneACCESS table contains in-frame sequences only and omits some clones. Under half of the omission traces to an unresolved V gene where checked; the cause of the rest is unknown. This sample is represented by about 40,000 clones; about 83% of them were singletons. The ten largest clones take up around a fifth of the sample. The trial excluded patients who had a history of autoimmune disease or who were on systemic immunosuppression. Peripheral blood for TCR sequencing was collected from all dose cohorts at baseline, on cycle 4 day 1, and on cycle 7 day 1. The samples were drawn from a first-in-human, open-label, multicenter phase I dose-escalation trial of ivuxolimab. The trial enrolled adults with locally advanced or metastatic head and neck squamous cell, hepatocellular, melanoma or renal cell carcinoma. Before TCR sequencing, CD4+ and CD8+ T cells were separately sorted from peripheral blood.

Comments on this clone: The antigen this receptor binds is unknown. Base qualities are not recorded, but no much larger clone differs from it by a single base.

CDR1 KGHSY and CDR2 FQNENV are derived from the germline V gene. Trimming removed 2 bases from V and 1 base from J, leaving 5 bases between the germline ends. From its cysteine to its phenylalanine, the CDR3 spans 13 amino acids. The sequence is cut down to CDR3 DNA, 39 bases in frame from base 1. The clonotype was recovered from an adult with an advanced solid tumor such as melanoma, head and neck, liver or kidney cancer. The rearrangement joined TRBV16 to TRBJ1-1, with the D segment identity uncertain. The material sequenced was CD4+ or CD8+ T cells sorted from blood, taken in a trial of the OX40 agonist ivuxolimab. The DNA is as follows: TGTGCCAGCAGCCAAATGGGGAACACTGAAGCTTTCTTT. It specifies CASSQMGNTEAFF.